The clone carrying this TCR beta chain was counted many times. The antigen is not known. The entry originates in a study of T-cell reconstitution after alpha-beta-depleted transplantation in children. Study-level results: Expanded graft clones, several hundred of them, were reportedly the source of alpha-beta T cells about two months after transplant.

A TCRbeta library incorporating unique molecular identifiers was prepared. TCRdb independently ran MiXCR on the PCR reads; one entry per CDR3 protein. The data show 580,000 or so distinct CDR3 sequences, roughly 23% seen once. The CDR3 has 13 residues. The ends were cut back, 7 bases at V and 0 bases at J, with 12 bases in the middle. Germline V gene lookup returns CDR1 SQVTM and CDR2 ANQGSEA. Sample: PBMCs, mostly from graft donor cells, taken 360 days after TCRalphabeta/CD19-depleted stem cell transplant. J is TRBJ2-5 and V is TRBV29-1; D remains unclear. This clonotype originated in a boy under three years old who had a stem cell transplant for acute myeloid leukemia, so the T cells may come from the graft donor. CDR3 nucleotide sequence: TGCAGCGCATCTACTTCATACCAAGAGACCCAGTACTTC. Translated, it gives CSASTSYQETQYF.